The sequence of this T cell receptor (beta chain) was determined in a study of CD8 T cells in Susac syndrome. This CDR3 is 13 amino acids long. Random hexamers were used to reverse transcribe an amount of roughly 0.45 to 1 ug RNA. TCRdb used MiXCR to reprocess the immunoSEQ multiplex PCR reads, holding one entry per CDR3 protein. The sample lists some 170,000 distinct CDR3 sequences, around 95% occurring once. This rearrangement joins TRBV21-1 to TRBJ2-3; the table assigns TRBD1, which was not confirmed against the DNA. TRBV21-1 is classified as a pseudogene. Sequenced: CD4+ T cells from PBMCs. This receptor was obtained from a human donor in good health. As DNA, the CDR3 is TGTGCCAGCAGCGCCCGGGGCACAGATACGCAGTATTTT. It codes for CASSARGTDTQYF.